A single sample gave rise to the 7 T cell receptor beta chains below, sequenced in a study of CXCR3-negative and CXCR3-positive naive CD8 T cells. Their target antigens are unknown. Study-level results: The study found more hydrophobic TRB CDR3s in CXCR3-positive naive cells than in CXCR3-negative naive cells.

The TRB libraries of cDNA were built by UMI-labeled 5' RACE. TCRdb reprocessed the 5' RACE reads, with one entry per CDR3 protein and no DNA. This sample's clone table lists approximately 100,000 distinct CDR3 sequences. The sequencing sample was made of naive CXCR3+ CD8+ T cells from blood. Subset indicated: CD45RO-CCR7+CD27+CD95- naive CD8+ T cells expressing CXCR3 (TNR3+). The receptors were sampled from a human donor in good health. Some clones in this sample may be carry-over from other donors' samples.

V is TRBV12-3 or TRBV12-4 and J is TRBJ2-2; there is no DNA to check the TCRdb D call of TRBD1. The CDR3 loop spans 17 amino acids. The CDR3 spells CASRPGQGIGGTGELFF.

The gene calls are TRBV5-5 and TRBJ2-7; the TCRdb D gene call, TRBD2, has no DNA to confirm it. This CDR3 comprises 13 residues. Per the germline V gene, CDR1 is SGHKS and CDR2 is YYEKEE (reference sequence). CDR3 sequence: CASTGTRDYEQYF.

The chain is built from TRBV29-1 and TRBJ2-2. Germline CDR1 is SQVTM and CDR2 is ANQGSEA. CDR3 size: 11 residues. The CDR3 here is CSVEDTGELFF.

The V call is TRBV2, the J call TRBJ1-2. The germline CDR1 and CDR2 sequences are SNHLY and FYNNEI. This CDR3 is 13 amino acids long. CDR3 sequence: CASSEASSYGYTF.

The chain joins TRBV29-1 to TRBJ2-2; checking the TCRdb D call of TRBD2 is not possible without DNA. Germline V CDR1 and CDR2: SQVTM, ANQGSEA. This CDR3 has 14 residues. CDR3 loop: CSVLLAGVAGELFF.

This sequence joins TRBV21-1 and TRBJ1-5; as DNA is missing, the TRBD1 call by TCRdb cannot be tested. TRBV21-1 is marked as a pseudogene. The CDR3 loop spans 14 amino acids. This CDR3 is CASPRTGRHQPRHF.

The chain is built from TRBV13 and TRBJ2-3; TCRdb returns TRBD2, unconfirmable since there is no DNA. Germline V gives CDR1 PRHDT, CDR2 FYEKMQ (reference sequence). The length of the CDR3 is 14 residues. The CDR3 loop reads CASSFVRAPDTQYF.